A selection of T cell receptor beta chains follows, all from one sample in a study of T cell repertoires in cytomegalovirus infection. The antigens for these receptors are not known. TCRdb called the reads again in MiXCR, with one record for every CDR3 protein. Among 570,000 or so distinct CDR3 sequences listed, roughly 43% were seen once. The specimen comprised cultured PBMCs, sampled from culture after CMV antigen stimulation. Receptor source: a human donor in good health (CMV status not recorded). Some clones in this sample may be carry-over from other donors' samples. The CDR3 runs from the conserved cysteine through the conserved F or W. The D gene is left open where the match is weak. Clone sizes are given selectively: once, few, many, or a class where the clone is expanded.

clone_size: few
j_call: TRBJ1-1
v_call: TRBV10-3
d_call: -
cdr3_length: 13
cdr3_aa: CATAQDGNTEAFF
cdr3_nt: TGTGCCACCGCCCAAGATGGGAACACTGAAGCTTTCTTT

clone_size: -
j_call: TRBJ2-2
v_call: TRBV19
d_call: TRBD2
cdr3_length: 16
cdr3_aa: CASSPREGKNTGELFF
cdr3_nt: TGTGCCAGTAGCCCAAGGGAGGGTAAGAACACCGGGGAGCTGTTTTTT

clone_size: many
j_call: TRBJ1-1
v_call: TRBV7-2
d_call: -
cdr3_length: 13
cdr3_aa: CASSLESVAKAFF
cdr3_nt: TGTGCCAGCAGCTTAGAGTCCGTAGCTAAAGCTTTCTTT

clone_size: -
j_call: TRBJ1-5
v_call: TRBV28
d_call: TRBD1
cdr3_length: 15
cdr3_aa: CATLLGDRASQPQHF
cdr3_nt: TGTGCCACCTTATTGGGGGACAGGGCAAGCCAGCCCCAGCATTTT

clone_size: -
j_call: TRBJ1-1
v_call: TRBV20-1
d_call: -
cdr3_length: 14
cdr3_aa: CSARVPREDTEAFF
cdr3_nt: TGCAGTGCTAGAGTCCCGAGGGAGGACACTGAAGCTTTCTTT

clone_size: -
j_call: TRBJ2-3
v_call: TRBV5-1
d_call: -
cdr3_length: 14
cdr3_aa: CASSLGPTKDTQYF
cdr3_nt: TGCGCCAGCAGCTTGGGTCCGACAAAAGATACGCAGTATTTT

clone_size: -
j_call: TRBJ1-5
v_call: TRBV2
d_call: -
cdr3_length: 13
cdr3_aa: CASSVQAGQPQHF
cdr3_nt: TGTGCCAGCAGTGTTCAGGCAGGTCAGCCCCAGCATTTT

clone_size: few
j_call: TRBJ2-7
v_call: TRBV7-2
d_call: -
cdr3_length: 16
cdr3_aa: CASSQRAGSWAYEQYF
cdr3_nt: TGTGCCAGCAGCCAGAGGGCGGGGAGTTGGGCCTACGAGCAGTACTTC

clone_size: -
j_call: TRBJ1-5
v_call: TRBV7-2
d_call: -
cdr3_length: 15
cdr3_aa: CASSLRGGAWQPQHF
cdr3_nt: TGTGCCAGCAGCTTACGCGGAGGGGCCTGGCAGCCCCAGCATTTT

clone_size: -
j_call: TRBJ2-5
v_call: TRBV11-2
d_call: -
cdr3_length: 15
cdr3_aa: CASSPISGRGETQYF
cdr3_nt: TGTGCCAGCAGCCCTATAAGTGGGAGAGGAGAGACCCAGTACTTC

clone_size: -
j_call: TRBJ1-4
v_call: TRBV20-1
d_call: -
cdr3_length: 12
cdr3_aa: CSASETNEKLFF
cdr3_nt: TGCAGTGCTAGTGAGACTAATGAAAAACTGTTTTTT

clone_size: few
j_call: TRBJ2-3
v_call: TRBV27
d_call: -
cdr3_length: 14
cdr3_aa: CASSLGGSSDTQYF
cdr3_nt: TGTGCCAGCAGTTTGGGGGGCAGCTCGGATACGCAGTATTTT

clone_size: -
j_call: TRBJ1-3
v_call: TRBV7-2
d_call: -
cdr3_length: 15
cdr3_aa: CASRQGSSSGNTIYF
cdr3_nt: TGTGCCAGCCGCCAGGGGAGCTCCTCTGGAAACACCATATATTTT

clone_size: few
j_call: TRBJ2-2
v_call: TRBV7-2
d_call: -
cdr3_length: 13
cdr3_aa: CASSLAAGGELFF
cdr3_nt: TGTGCCAGCTCCCTCGCGGCGGGCGGGGAGCTGTTTTTT

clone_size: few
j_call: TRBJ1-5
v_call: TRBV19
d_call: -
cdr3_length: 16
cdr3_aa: CASTPGGGRSNQPQHF
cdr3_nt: TGTGCCAGTACCCCTGGGGGGGGTAGGAGCAATCAGCCCCAGCATTTT

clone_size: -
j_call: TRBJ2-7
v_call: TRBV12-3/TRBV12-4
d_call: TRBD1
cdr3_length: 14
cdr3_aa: CASSLNRGYGEQYF
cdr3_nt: TGTGCCAGCAGTTTAAACAGGGGGTATGGCGAGCAGTACTTC

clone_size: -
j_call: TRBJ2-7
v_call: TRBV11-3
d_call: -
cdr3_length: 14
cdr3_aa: CASSLASRGYEQYF
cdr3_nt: TGTGCCAGCAGCTTGGCAAGCAGGGGCTACGAGCAGTACTTC

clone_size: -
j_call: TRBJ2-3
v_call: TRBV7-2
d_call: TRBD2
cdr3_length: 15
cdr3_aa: CASSLSGMITDTQYF
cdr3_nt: TGTGCCAGCAGCTTAAGCGGGATGATCACAGATACGCAGTATTTT

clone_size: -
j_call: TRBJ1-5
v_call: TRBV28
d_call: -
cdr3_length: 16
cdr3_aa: CASSFGWGLGNQPQHF
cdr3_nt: TGTGCCAGCAGTTTTGGGTGGGGGTTAGGCAATCAGCCCCAGCATTTT

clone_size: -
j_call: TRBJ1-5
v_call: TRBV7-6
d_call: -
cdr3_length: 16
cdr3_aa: CASSLDGGVTNQPQRF
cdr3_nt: TGTGCCAGCAGCTTAGACGGGGGGGTAACAAATCAGCCCCAGCGTTTT

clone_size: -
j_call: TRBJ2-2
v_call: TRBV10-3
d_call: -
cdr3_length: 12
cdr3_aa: CAIMENTGELFF
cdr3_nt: TGTGCCATCATGGAGAACACCGGGGAGCTGTTTTTT

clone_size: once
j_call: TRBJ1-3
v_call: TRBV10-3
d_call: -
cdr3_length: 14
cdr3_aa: CAINGDLLGNTIYF
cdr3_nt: TGTGCCATCAACGGTGATTTACTGGGAAACACCATATATTTT